The 12 T cell receptor beta chains given below trace back to one sample, sequenced in a study of radiation and T cells in renal cell carcinoma. Method: immunoSEQ multiplex PCR; TCRdb's copy keeps in-frame clones and lacks some. Of about 150,000 clones in the sample, about nine tenths are singletons; the top ten hold 10% to 15%. Time point defined: blood 2 weeks post-SBRT. Treatment here: 15 Gy SBRT to primary tumor, nephrectomy 4 weeks later. Sequencing was performed on blood, taken from a patient whose treatment included radiotherapy and nephrectomy. The receptors were gathered from a woman in her forties or fifties with renal cell carcinoma.

The chain couples TRBV12-5 to TRBJ2-3; the D is unclear. Germline V lookup: CDR1 LGHNT, CDR2 FRNRAP. V lost 7 bases and J 2 bases, leaving 4 bases between the germline ends. The CDR3 has 11 amino acids. The CDR3 loop is CASAFTDTQYF. The DNA for the CDR3 is TGTGCTAGTGCCTTCACAGATACGCAGTATTTT.

The V gene is TRBV18, the J gene TRBJ2-3; 8 bases align to TRBD1. The V gene end was trimmed by 3 bases and the J gene end by 1 base; junction bases not matched to a gene: 3. The CDR3 runs to 15 residues. The V gene's germline CDR1 is KGHSH and CDR2 LQKENI. CDR3 sequence (DNA): TGTGCCAGCTCACCTAAGACAGGGGGCACAGATACGCAGTATTTT. Translating gives CASSPKTGGTDTQYF.

This clone has more than one count but fewer than ten. The chain has TRBV6-5 and TRBJ1-1; 7 bases align to TRBD1. With V trimmed by 5 bases and J by 3 bases, 3 bases remained unmatched. The CDR3 sequence is 13 residues long. The V gene's germline CDR1 is MNHEY and CDR2 SVGAGI. The CDR3 loop reads CASSRDSYTEAFF. The DNA of the CDR3 is TGTGCCAGCAGTCGGGACAGCTACACTGAAGCTTTCTTT.

V usage is TRBV7-9 and J usage is TRBJ1-2; 8 nucleotides align to TRBD1. With 5 bases clipped from V and 5 bases from J, the junction kept 4 bases outside the gene matches. The CDR3 spans 13 residues. Germline assignment: CDR1 SEHNR and CDR2 FQNEAQ (reference sequence). In nucleotides, the CDR3 is TGTGCCAGCAGCCAGACAGGGGTTTATGGCTACACCTTC. It translates to CASSQTGVYGYTF.

This clone was counted a few times. This chain joins TRBV19 and TRBJ1-6; D remains ambiguous. CDR1 is LNHDA, CDR2 SQIVND, per germline (reference sequence). The CDR3 is 15 amino acids. V shed 5 bases and J shed 3 bases, with 11 bases lying between them. The CDR3 DNA follows: TGTGCCAGTAGTGCCCCACAAGGCTATAATTCACCCCTCCACTTT. This gives the protein CASSAPQGYNSPLHF.

The chain uses TRBV6-5 and TRBJ2-1, with TRBD1 identical over 8 bases. V was pared by 6 bases and J by 0 bases, with 4 bases of the junction left unmatched. The CDR3 runs to 15 residues. CDR1 is MNHEY and CDR2 is SVGAGI in the germline V gene. The CDR3 sequence: CASSQDRASYNEQFF. CDR3 DNA sequence: TGTGCCAGCAGCCAGGACAGGGCCTCCTACAATGAGCAGTTCTTC.

The chain recombines TRBV6-5 with TRBJ1-6, with D perhaps matching TRBD1 (5 bases). The CDR3 has 15 amino acids. V dropped 6 bases and J dropped 2 bases, with 11 bases sitting between them. Germline V CDR1 and CDR2: MNHEY, SVGAGI. CDR3 bases: TGTGCCAGCAGCCGTGACAGAGCCTATAATTCACCCCTCCACTTT. The encoded protein is CASSRDRAYNSPLHF.

In its sample, this clone was seen a few times. The chain is built from TRBV18 and TRBJ1-1, with TRBD1 identical over 7 bases. V shed 3 bases and J 3 bases; nucleotides not matched to a gene: 4. The germline V gene encodes CDR1 KGHSH and CDR2 LQKENI. The length of the CDR3 is 14 residues. The CDR3 nucleotides are TGTGCCAGCTCACCCAGGGGGGGTGACACTGAAGCTTTCTTT. Translated, it gives CASSPRGGDTEAFF. The full variable domain, rest sourced from reference TRBV18 and TRBJ1-1, is NAGVMQNPRHLVRRRGQEARLRCSPMKGHSHVYWYRQLPEEGLKFMVYLQKENIIDESGMPKERFSAEFPKEGPSILRIQQVVRGDSAAYFCASSPRGGDTEAFFGQGTRLTVV.

The chain uses TRBV5-6 and TRBJ2-5, with 8 bases aligning to TRBD1. This CDR3 has 16 amino acids. The ends lost 0 bases at V and 5 bases at J; junction bases unmatched: 9. Germline V gene data show CDR1 as SGHDT and CDR2 as YYEEEE. The CDR3 loop is CASSLVGQGAWETQYF. DNA of the CDR3: TGTGCCAGCAGCTTGGTGGGCCAGGGGGCTTGGGAGACCCAGTACTTC.

This clone came up once. This sequence joins TRBV7-6 and TRBJ2-1, with 9 positions matching TRBD2. The CDR3 covers 15 residues. Germline CDR1 reads SGHVS; CDR2 reads FNYEAQ. V dropped 3 bases and J dropped 5; count of bases not matched to a gene: 5. CDR3 DNA: TGTGCCAGCAGCTTCAGCGGGGGGCCAAACAATGAGCAGTTCTTC. Amino acids: CASSFSGGPNNEQFF.

J is TRBJ1-2 and V is TRBV12-5; 7 bases fit TRBD1. The CDR3 length is 16 residues. V gave up 1 base and J gave up 7 bases; unmatched junction bases: 12. Germline V lookup: CDR1 LGHNT, CDR2 FRNRAP. The CDR3: CASGLGTGSGGGGYTF. CDR3 nucleotides: TGTGCTAGTGGTTTGGGGACAGGATCAGGAGGGGGTGGCTACACCTTC. The whole variable domain, remainder taken from reference TRBV12-5 and TRBJ1-2, is DARVTQTPRHKVTEMGQEVTMRCQPILGHNTVFWYRQTMMQGLELLAYFRNRAPLDDSGMPKDRFSAEMPDATLATLKIQPSEPRDSAVYFCASGLGTGSGGGGYTFGSGTRLTVV.

The V and J genes are TRBV2 and TRBJ1-4, with D unresolved. V gave up 3 bases and J gave up 0 bases, with 8 bases separating them. Germline CDR1 and CDR2: SNHLY and FYNNEI. This CDR3 has 15 amino acids. CDR3 protein: CASSDGSATNEKLFF. The CDR3 nucleotides are TGTGCCAGCAGTGACGGAAGTGCAACTAATGAAAAACTGTTTTTT. The variable domain in full, completed from reference TRBV2 and TRBJ1-4, reads EPEVTQTPSHQVTQMGQEVILRCVPISNHLYFYWYRQILGQKVEFLVSFYNNEISEKSEIFDDQFSVERPDGSNFTLKIRSTKLEDSAMYFCASSDGSATNEKLFFGSGTQLSVL.